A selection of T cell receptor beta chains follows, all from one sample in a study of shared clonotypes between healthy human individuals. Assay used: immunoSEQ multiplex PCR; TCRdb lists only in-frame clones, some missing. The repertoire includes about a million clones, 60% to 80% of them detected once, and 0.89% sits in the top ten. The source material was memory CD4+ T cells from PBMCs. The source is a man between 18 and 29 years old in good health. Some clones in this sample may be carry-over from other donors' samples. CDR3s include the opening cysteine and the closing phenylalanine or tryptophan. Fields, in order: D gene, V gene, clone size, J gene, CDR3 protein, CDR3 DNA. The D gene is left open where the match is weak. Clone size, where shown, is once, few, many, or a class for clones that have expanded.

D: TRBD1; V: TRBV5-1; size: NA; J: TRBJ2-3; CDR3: CASSPGQITDTQYF; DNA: TGCGCCAGCAGCCCGGGACAGATCACAGATACGCAGTATTTT
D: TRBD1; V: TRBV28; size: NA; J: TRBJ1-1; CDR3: CASSLPGQGADTEAFF; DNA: TGTGCCAGCAGTTTACCGGGACAGGGGGCCGACACTGAAGCTTTCTTT
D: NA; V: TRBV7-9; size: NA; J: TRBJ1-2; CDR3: CASSLRREEHGYTF; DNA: TGTGCCAGCAGCTTACGAAGGGAGGAGCATGGCTACACCTTC
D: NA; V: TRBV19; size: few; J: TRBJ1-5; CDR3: CASSIDGDQPQHF; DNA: TGTGCCAGTAGTATAGATGGGGATCAGCCCCAGCATTTT
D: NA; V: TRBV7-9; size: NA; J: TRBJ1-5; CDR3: CASSLYRDNQPQHF; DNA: TGTGCCAGCAGCCTCTACAGGGATAATCAGCCCCAGCATTTT
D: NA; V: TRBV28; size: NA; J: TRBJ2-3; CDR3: CASTPATDTQYF; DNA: TGTGCCAGCACCCCCGCGACAGATACGCAGTATTTT
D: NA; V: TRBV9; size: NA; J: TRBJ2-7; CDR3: CASSERINSYEQYF; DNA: TGTGCCAGCAGCGAGAGGATAAATTCCTACGAGCAGTACTTC
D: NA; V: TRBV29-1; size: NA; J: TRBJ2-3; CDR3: CSAFTGATSTDTQYF; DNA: TGCAGCGCCTTTACCGGGGCAACTAGCACAGATACGCAGTATTTT
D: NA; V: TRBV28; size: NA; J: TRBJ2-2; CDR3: CAAGQPNTGELFF; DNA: TGTGCAGCGGGACAGCCAAACACCGGGGAGCTGTTTTTT
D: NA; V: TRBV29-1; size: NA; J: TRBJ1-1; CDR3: CSVSERIQPEAFF; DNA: TGCAGCGTGTCGGAAAGGATCCAGCCTGAAGCTTTCTTT
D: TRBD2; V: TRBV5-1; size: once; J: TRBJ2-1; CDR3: CASSSASGPYNEQFF; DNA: TGCGCCAGCAGCTCCGCTAGCGGCCCCTACAATGAGCAGTTCTTC
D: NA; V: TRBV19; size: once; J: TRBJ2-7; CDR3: CASMGKSYEQYF; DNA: TGTGCCAGTATGGGAAAATCCTACGAGCAGTACTTC
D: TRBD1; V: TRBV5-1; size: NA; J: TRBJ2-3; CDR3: CASRTGLGDTQYF; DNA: TGCGCCAGCAGGACAGGGTTGGGAGATACGCAGTATTTT
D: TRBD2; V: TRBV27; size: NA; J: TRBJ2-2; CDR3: CASRGGLAGRGELFF; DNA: TGTGCCAGCAGGGGGGGACTAGCGGGTCGTGGGGAGCTGTTTTTT
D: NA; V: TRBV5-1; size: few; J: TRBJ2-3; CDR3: CASSKGLFGDTQYF; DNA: TGCGCCAGCAGCAAGGGACTCTTCGGTGATACGCAGTATTTT
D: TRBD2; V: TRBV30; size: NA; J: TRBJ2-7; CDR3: CAWSEGGLASSEQYF; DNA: TGTGCCTGGAGTGAGGGGGGACTAGCGTCGTCCGAGCAGTACTTC
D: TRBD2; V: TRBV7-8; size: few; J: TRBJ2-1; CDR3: CASSRPGLAGVRNQDEQFF; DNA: TGTGCCAGCAGCCGGCCGGGACTAGCGGGAGTCCGGAACCAGGATGAGCAGTTCTTC
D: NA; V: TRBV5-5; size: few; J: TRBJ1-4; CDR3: CASSPHSGLYEKLFF; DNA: TGTGCCAGCAGCCCTCACAGTGGGCTTTATGAAAAACTGTTTTTT
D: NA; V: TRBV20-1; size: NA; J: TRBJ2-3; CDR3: CSATRPDTQYF; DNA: TGCAGTGCCACGAGGCCAGATACGCAGTATTTT